This TCR beta chain was documented in a study of graft-versus-host responses after intestinal transplantation. Overall study: Recipients obtained multivisceral, liver-intestinal, or isolated intestinal transplants. All recipients got anti-thymocyte globulin induction, then tacrolimus and steroids for about 3 years. Study conclusions and caveats: Recipient marrow contained GvH clones, some of which appeared first in ileum or blood. Early HvG declines after transplant were associated with peak circulating GvH clone levels.

As for this clone: Its antigen is currently unknown.

The assay was immunoSEQ multiplex PCR, and TCRdb's table has in-frame clones only and misses some. The data hold approximately 14,000 clones, with about 93% observed a single time. The source material was PBMCs, sampled 9 days after transplant. The origin of this receptor is a human patient who received an intestinal transplant, so some T cells may come from the graft donor.

Here the CDR3 DNA reads TGTGCCAGCAGCCTTATGAATGGACGGGGGAAGGTCACCGGGGAGCTGTTTTTT. It encodes CASSLMNGRGKVTGELFF. V gene TRBV7-9 combines with J gene TRBJ2-2, with D maybe TRBD2 (6 bases). Germline V lookup: CDR1 SEHNR, CDR2 FQNEAQ (reference sequence). Trimming took off 5 bases at V and 4 bases at J, with 23 bases between the two ends. The CDR3 extends over 18 amino acids.